This record concerns one T cell receptor (beta chain) sequence. Its antigen is undetermined. Treatment indicated: 19 received Ad26.COV2.S at low or high dose, single or two shots; a few received placebo; per-sample allocation not given. Collection of the samples took place on day 63 after the first injection of vaccine or placebo. Clones were sequenced by immunoSEQ multiplex PCR, and TCRdb holds only the in-frame ones, with some missing. The sample has some 410,000 clones, 92% seen once. This CDR3 is built from 13 residues. Unmatched junction bases numbered 9, after V lost 6 bases and J lost 7 bases. The germline gives CDR1 SQVTM, CDR2 ANQGSEA. This sample is drawn from a study of Ad26.COV2.S vaccination and SARS-CoV-2 variants. Study-wide context: Intramuscularly, Ad26.COV2.S was given either once or twice, 56 days apart. Whole-study findings and limits: Placebo recipients showed lower spike-specific TCR breadth than vaccinees. Those who received vaccine or placebo ended up with similar non-spike TCR breadth. It was reported that spike-specific CD8+ and CD4+ T cell responses were substantially broad after vaccination.

The sequence was collected from a person between 18 and 59 years old who received the Ad26.COV2.S COVID-19 vaccine or a placebo. Specimen: peripheral blood, collected in a trial of Ad26.COV2.S vaccine versus placebo. The rearrangement links TRBV29-1 to TRBJ2-1; 7 bases align to TRBD1. The CDR3 region has the DNA TGCAGCGTGGATCACAGGGGATTGAATGAGCAGTTCTTC. It encodes CSVDHRGLNEQFF.